These T cell receptor beta chains were read from a single sample in a study of blood T cell repertoires in COVID-19. Using immunoSEQ multiplex PCR, the repertoire was profiled, and TCRdb retains in-frame clones only, with some absent. The sample shows 150,000 or so clones, around 88% of them seen only once. Sequenced: peripheral blood. These receptors originate from a human donor in a cohort sampled during active COVID-19. Each CDR3 is given with its conserved first and last residue. D genes are given only for firm matches. Clone size appears in some rows only: once, few, many, or a class for an expanded clone.

V	length	D	size	J	DNA	CDR3
TRBV6-5	15	TRBD2	.	TRBJ2-3	TGTGCCAGCAGTCCCTGGACTAGCGGGGAGGGTACGCAGTATTTT	CASSPWTSGEGTQYF
TRBV2	15	TRBD1	few	TRBJ1-5	TGTGCCAGCAGTGGGACAACAGGGGGAGGGCAGCCCCAGCATTTT	CASSGTTGGGQPQHF
TRBV27	16	.	.	TRBJ2-1	TGTGCCAGCAGTTTTGTGGCGGGATATTCCTACAATGAGCAGTTCTTC	CASSFVAGYSYNEQFF
TRBV3-1/TRBV3-2	16	.	.	TRBJ2-7	TGTGCCAGCAGCCGTTTTACGGGACATCTATCCTACGAGCAGTACTTC	CASSRFTGHLSYEQYF
TRBV28	22	TRBD2	.	TRBJ2-7	TGTGCCAGCACCAACCCCACAGATACCCACTCCTTTCCTAGCGGGGCTACCTACGAGCAGTACTTC	CASTNPTDTHSFPSGATYEQYF
TRBV28	16	TRBD1	.	TRBJ2-7	TGTGCCAGCAGTTTATACGCGGACAGGGTAGGCTACGAGCAGTACTTC	CASSLYADRVGYEQYF
TRBV2	14	.	few	TRBJ1-5	TGTGCCAGCAAGAGGGTAGAGTCCAATCAGCCCCAGCATTTT	CASKRVESNQPQHF
TRBV7-9	16	TRBD2	once	TRBJ2-1	TGTGCCAGCAGCCCCGTAGCGGGAGCCCTCGGCAATGAGCAGTTCTTC	CASSPVAGALGNEQFF
TRBV2	12	TRBD1	.	TRBJ1-2	TGTGCCAGCAGGGACAGGGACTATGGCTACACCTTC	CASRDRDYGYTF
TRBV4-3	14	.	.	TRBJ2-6	TGCGCCAGCAGCGTGGACACTGGGGCCAACGTCCTGACTTTC	CASSVDTGANVLTF
TRBV28	14	.	.	TRBJ2-3	TGTGCCAGCAGTTCAACCAGGAGCACAGATACGCAGTATTTT	CASSSTRSTDTQYF
TRBV13	16	.	.	TRBJ2-7	TGTGCCAGCAGCTCGACCTTCGAGGACAGCCCCTACGAGCAGTACTTC	CASSSTFEDSPYEQYF
TRBV6-2/TRBV6-3	14	TRBD1	.	TRBJ2-7	TGTGCCAGCAGTTACCCGACAGGGGGCTACGAGCAGTACTTC	CASSYPTGGYEQYF
TRBV9	13	.	.	TRBJ2-7	TGTGCCAGCTCGAGCACGAGCGGATACGAGCAGTACTTC	CASSSTSGYEQYF
TRBV5-5	15	TRBD1	.	TRBJ2-5	TGTGCCAGCAGCTTGGGACAGGGGCCTCAAGAGACCCAGTACTTC	CASSLGQGPQETQYF
TRBV5-6	13	.	.	TRBJ2-1	TGTGCCAGCAGCTCCGGGACTCAGGGTGAGCAGTTCTTC	CASSSGTQGEQFF
TRBV5-1	18	.	.	TRBJ2-5	TGCGCCAGCAGCTTGGCCTTACAGGGAGGGGCTCCTAGAGAGACCCAGTACTTC	CASSLALQGGAPRETQYF
TRBV28	16	.	.	TRBJ2-7	TGTGCCAGCAGTTTAAGGCCAGGGACAAACTCCTACGAGCAGTACTTC	CASSLRPGTNSYEQYF
TRBV11-2	17	.	.	TRBJ2-3	TGTGCCAGCAGCTCGACCTTACTAGCATTGGTGCCAGATACGCAGTATTTT	CASSSTLLALVPDTQYF
TRBV7-3	15	TRBD2	.	TRBJ2-3	TGTGCCAGCAGCTATCAACTAGCGAGCACAGATACGCAGTATTTT	CASSYQLASTDTQYF
TRBV4-3	13	TRBD1	.	TRBJ1-2	TGCGCCAGCAGCGTTGGGACAGGGGGTGGCTACACCTTC	CASSVGTGGGYTF
TRBV21-1	17	.	.	TRBJ1-2	TGTGCCAGCAGCTTACTTTTGAGGGACAGGGTACTATATGGCTACACCTTC	CASSLLLRDRVLYGYTF
TRBV7-2	14	TRBD2	.	TRBJ2-7	TGTGCCAGCAGCTCGGGACTAGCGGTAGACGAGCAGTACTTC	CASSSGLAVDEQYF
TRBV3-1/TRBV3-2	14	.	.	TRBJ1-4	TGTGCCAGCAGCCTAGGCTCGGGGAATGAAAAACTGTTTTTT	CASSLGSGNEKLFF
TRBV29-1	14	.	.	TRBJ1-2	TGCAGCGTTGAACAGGGGTGGGGCCTCTATGGCTACACCTTC	CSVEQGWGLYGYTF
TRBV7-9	18	TRBD2	.	TRBJ2-5	TGTGCCAGCAGCTTAGCGGGTTGGACTAGCGGGGTCCAAGAGACCCAGTACTTC	CASSLAGWTSGVQETQYF
TRBV2	15	TRBD2	few	TRBJ2-7	TGTGCCAGCAGACCCTGGACTAGCGGGGGGACCGAGCAGTACTTC	CASRPWTSGGTEQYF
TRBV27	15	.	.	TRBJ2-7	TGTGCCAGCAGAAAAGCGGGCCCCATTTCCTACGAGCAGTACTTC	CASRKAGPISYEQYF
TRBV5-4	13	.	.	TRBJ2-5	TGTGCCAGCAGCTGGGCGGGCCAAGAGACCCAGTACTTC	CASSWAGQETQYF
TRBV28	16	TRBD1	.	TRBJ2-7	TGTGCCAGCACCCGACTGAAGGGGGCCTCCTCCTACGAGCAGTACTTC	CASTRLKGASSYEQYF
TRBV19	17	.	.	TRBJ1-5	TGTGCCAGTAGTATTGCCTCGTGGGAGGGGGGCAATCAGCCCCAGCATTTT	CASSIASWEGGNQPQHF
TRBV6-5	14	TRBD2	.	TRBJ2-1	TGTGCCAGCAGCCTAGCGGGTCTGTACAATGAGCAGTTCTTC	CASSLAGLYNEQFF
TRBV4-2	19	TRBD1	.	TRBJ1-4	TGTGCCAGCAGCCAAGGAGGGGGACAGGGGGCGAATCCTAATGAAAAACTGTTTTTT	CASSQGGGQGANPNEKLFF
TRBV28	15	.	.	TRBJ1-1	TGTGCCAGCAGTATCACAGGGTTGGGGGACACTGAAGCTTTCTTT	CASSITGLGDTEAFF
TRBV19	14	.	.	TRBJ2-2	TGTGCCAGTAGTATACAATCGGGAATCGGGGAGCTGTTTTTT	CASSIQSGIGELFF
TRBV10-3	14	TRBD1	.	TRBJ1-2	TGTGCCATCCCCCAGGGACAGCCCGAATGGGGCTACACCTTC	CAIPQGQPEWGYTF
TRBV5-4	15	TRBD1	.	TRBJ2-7	TGTGCCAGCAGCCATGACAGGGGAATCGCCTACGAGCAGTACTTC	CASSHDRGIAYEQYF
TRBV5-1	15	.	.	TRBJ1-4	TGCGCCAGCAGCGGATCAAGGGGCGCTAATGAAAAACTGTTTTTT	CASSGSRGANEKLFF
TRBV5-5	16	.	.	TRBJ1-2	TGTGCCAGCAGCTACACCGGACAGTATGTCCTGTATGGCTACACCTTC	CASSYTGQYVLYGYTF
TRBV18	15	TRBD1	few	TRBJ2-7	TGTGCCAGCTCCCGCCGTAGGACAGGGGGCGACGAGCAGTACTTC	CASSRRRTGGDEQYF
TRBV11-3	16	TRBD1	.	TRBJ2-7	TGTGCCAGCAGCTTAGAACCGGGACAGGGGACGTACGAGCAGTACTTC	CASSLEPGQGTYEQYF
TRBV6-5	13	.	.	TRBJ2-7	TGTGCCAGCGTACAGGGGGGGATGTACGAGCAGTACTTC	CASVQGGMYEQYF
TRBV28	18	.	.	TRBJ1-5	TGTGCCAGCAGTCAACCGGGACAAGTATTAGGGAGCAATCAGCCCCAGCATTTT	CASSQPGQVLGSNQPQHF
TRBV28	16	TRBD1	.	TRBJ1-5	TGTGCCAGCAGTCCTCCGGGACAGCTTTTCAATCAGCCCCAGCATTTT	CASSPPGQLFNQPQHF
TRBV30	14	.	.	TRBJ2-7	TGTGCCTGGAGTGTTTATCGCTCCCGGTACGAGCAGTACTTC	CAWSVYRSRYEQYF
TRBV6-2/TRBV6-3	16	TRBD1	.	TRBJ1-1	TGTGCCAGCAGCCGACGCGCAGGGGGCATCGACACTGAAGCTTTCTTT	CASSRRAGGIDTEAFF
TRBV9	15	TRBD2	once	TRBJ2-5	TGTGCCAGCAGCGTAGACACTAGCGGGGAGGAGACCCAGTACTTC	CASSVDTSGEETQYF
TRBV28	17	TRBD1	once	TRBJ1-5	TGTGCCAGCAGGGAAGGGGACAGACTTTATAGCAATCAGCCCCAGCATTTT	CASREGDRLYSNQPQHF
TRBV10-3	14	TRBD1	.	TRBJ2-7	TGTGCCATCAGTCAGGACAGGGGGCCTGGCGAGCAGTACTTC	CAISQDRGPGEQYF
TRBV7-2	14	.	.	TRBJ1-4	TGTGCCAGCAGCTTAGGGCGGTATAATGAAAAACTGTTTTTT	CASSLGRYNEKLFF
TRBV5-5	14	TRBD1	.	TRBJ1-1	TGTGCCAGCAGCCCGGGACAGGGGGCGAAGCTGGCTTTCTTT	CASSPGQGAKLAFF
TRBV11-2	15	.	.	TRBJ2-7	TGTGCCAGCAGCTTTAGGGGGGGGCCCATCTACGAGCAGTACTTC	CASSFRGGPIYEQYF
TRBV7-8	16	TRBD2	.	TRBJ2-1	TGTGCCAGCACCTGGAGGGGAGGGACCTCCTACAATGAGCAGTTCTTC	CASTWRGGTSYNEQFF